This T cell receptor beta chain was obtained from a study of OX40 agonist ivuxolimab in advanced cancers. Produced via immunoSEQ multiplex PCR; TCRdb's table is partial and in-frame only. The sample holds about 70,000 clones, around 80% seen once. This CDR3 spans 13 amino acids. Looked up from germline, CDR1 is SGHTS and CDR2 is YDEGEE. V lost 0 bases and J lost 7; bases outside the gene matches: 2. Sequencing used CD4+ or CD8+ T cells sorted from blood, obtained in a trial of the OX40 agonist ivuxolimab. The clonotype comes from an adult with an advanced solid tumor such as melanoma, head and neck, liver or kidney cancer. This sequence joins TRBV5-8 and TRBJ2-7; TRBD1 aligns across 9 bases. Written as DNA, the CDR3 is TGTGCCAGCAGCTTGGACAGGGGGCGAGAGCAGTACTTC. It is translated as CASSLDRGREQYF.